This passage covers 32 T cell receptor beta chains from one sample sequenced in a study of blood T cell repertoires in COVID-19. The data were produced by immunoSEQ multiplex PCR, yet TCRdb's version contains in-frame clones alone and is incomplete. This sample has under 150,000 clones, with about 88% found just once. Sequencing used peripheral blood. These receptors were taken from a human donor in a cohort sampled during active COVID-19.

The genes are TRBV19 and TRBJ2-3; 12 bases align to TRBD2. Trimming took 1 base from V and 2 from J; bases not matched to a gene: 4. CDR3 size: 17 residues. Germline CDR1 reads LNHDA; CDR2 reads SQIVND (reference sequence). The CDR3 DNA follows: TGTGCCAGTAGTATAGTTCCTAGCGGGGGGGCCACAGATACGCAGTATTTT. Translated: CASSIVPSGGATDTQYF.

The CDR3 DNA follows: TGTGCCAGCAGCCCGAATATGGTGAGCTCCTACAATGAGCAGTTCTTC. Protein: CASSPNMVSSYNEQFF. This chain uses TRBV3-1 (or the pseudogene TRBV3-2) with TRBJ2-1; D gene uncertain. The CDR3 is 16 amino acids. The V end lost 4 bases, the J end lost 0 bases, and 13 bases lay between the germline ends. Germline CDR1 LGHDT, CDR2 YNNKEL (reference sequence).

The rearrangement joins TRBV6-6 to TRBJ2-6, with 10 bases identical to TRBD1. The CDR3 covers 17 residues. Germline assignment: CDR1 MNHNY and CDR2 SVGAGI (reference sequence). V lost 5 bases to trimming and J lost 2 bases; unmatched junction nucleotides: 6. In DNA, the CDR3 is TGTGCCAGCAGTCCAGGACAGGGGGGTACTGGGGCCAACGTCCTGACTTTC. Translating gives CASSPGQGGTGANVLTF.

This chain connects TRBV24-1 to TRBJ2-2, with a weak D call TRBD1 (6 bases). V gave up 4 bases and J gave up 5 bases, with 10 bases separating them. Per the germline V gene, CDR1 is KGHDR and CDR2 is SFDVKD. CDR3 length equals 14 residues. The CDR3 protein is CATSDSDRTGELFF. The DNA for the CDR3 is TGTGCCACCAGTGACTCCGACAGGACCGGGGAGCTGTTTTTT.

V and J are TRBV5-5 and TRBJ2-5; 7 bases fit TRBD1. This CDR3 comprises 14 residues. The germline gives CDR1 SGHKS, CDR2 YYEKEE (reference sequence). Trimming cost V 6 bases and J 3 bases; bases outside gene matches: 8. CDR3 amino acids: CASTPTGTKETQYF. The CDR3 DNA sequence: TGTGCCAGCACCCCGACAGGGACGAAAGAGACCCAGTACTTC.

The chain uses TRBV12-3 or TRBV12-4 and TRBJ2-5; tentative D call: TRBD2 (7 bases). This CDR3 has 13 amino acids. V lost 1 base, J lost 5 bases, and 8 bases lay in between. The DNA of the CDR3 is TGTGCCAGCAGTTTAGAGGGGGGGGAGACCCAGTACTTC. As protein: CASSLEGGETQYF.

The chain couples TRBV7-9 to TRBJ2-3; 12 bases align to TRBD1. V shed 4 bases, J shed 4 bases, and the junction held 3 bases outside the gene matches. The CDR3 runs to 15 residues. Germline CDR1 reads SEHNR; CDR2 reads FQNEAQ (reference sequence). DNA of the CDR3: TGTGCCAGCAGCTCCGGGACAGGGGGCGCAGATACGCAGTATTTT. This translates into CASSSGTGGADTQYF.

The rearrangement uses TRBV4-2 and TRBJ1-5; D might be TRBD1 (6 bases). The germline V gene encodes CDR1 LGHNA and CDR2 YNFKEQ. Trimming removed 4 bases at V and 1 base at J, with 8 bases between. The CDR3 covers 14 residues. CDR3 protein: CASSPGQSNQPQHF. In nucleotides, the CDR3 is TGTGCCAGCAGCCCCGGACAGAGCAATCAGCCCCAGCATTTT.

V gene TRBV7-9 combines with J gene TRBJ2-3; D unclear. The CDR3 sequence is 14 residues long. The germline V gene encodes CDR1 SEHNR and CDR2 FQNEAQ (reference sequence). The V gene lost 1 base and the J gene lost 2 bases, with 7 bases spanning the gap. As DNA, the CDR3 is TGTGCCAGCAGCTTAGACACGAACACAGATACGCAGTATTTT. As protein: CASSLDTNTDTQYF.

The chain combines TRBV27 with TRBJ2-7; TRBD2 matches at 10 bases. The CDR3 sequence is 15 residues long. CDR1 and CDR2 from the germline V gene are MNHEY and SMNVEV (reference sequence). V shed 4 bases, J shed 4 bases, and the junction held 7 bases outside the gene matches. The CDR3 protein is CASSYASGGTYEQYF. CDR3 DNA: TGTGCCAGCAGTTACGCTAGCGGGGGAACTTACGAGCAGTACTTC.

The V gene is TRBV12-5, the J gene TRBJ2-1, with TRBD2 identical over 7 bases. V lost 6 bases to trimming and J lost 9 bases; unmatched junction nucleotides: 11. This CDR3 contains 14 residues. Germline lookup yields CDR1 LGHNT and CDR2 FRNRAP. The DNA of the CDR3 is TGTGCTAGTGGCCTTACTAGCACGGGGGGTGAGCAGTTCTTC. It encodes CASGLTSTGGEQFF.

This chain uses TRBV27 with TRBJ1-1, with D tentatively TRBD1 (5 bases). The CDR3 length is 15 residues. V was pared by 3 bases and J by 5 bases, with 16 bases between. Per the germline V gene, CDR1 is MNHEY and CDR2 is SMNVEV (reference sequence). CDR3 coding DNA: TGTGCCAGCAGTTTTTCTTGGGGGGTAGGAACTGAAGCTTTCTTT. Protein: CASSFSWGVGTEAFF.

The CDR3 DNA sequence: TGTGCCTGGAGTGTAGGGGATTACGAGCAGTACTTC. Translating it yields CAWSVGDYEQYF. The chain joins TRBV30 to TRBJ2-7, with D possibly TRBD1 on 5 matching bases. CDR1 is GTSNPN, CDR2 SVGIG, per germline (reference sequence). The CDR3 loop spans 12 amino acids. The V and J ends lost 0 bases and 4 bases respectively, with 7 bases between them.

The chain links TRBV28 to TRBJ1-2; unclear D gene. This CDR3 has 13 residues. Germline loops: CDR1 MDHEN, CDR2 SYDVKM. Trimming removed 11 bases from V and 3 bases from J, with 16 bases in between. CDR3 DNA sequence: TGTGCCTCTCTGGCGGGCGCATACTATGGCTACACCTTC. This encodes CASLAGAYYGYTF.

The rearrangement links TRBV7-2 to TRBJ1-6; TRBD1 matches at 7 bases. In germline, CDR1 is SGHTA, CDR2 FQGNSA. V dropped 0 bases and J dropped 9; count of bases not matched to a gene: 5. The CDR3 contains 15 residues. The CDR3 protein is CASSLAQQGSSPLHF. DNA for the CDR3: TGTGCCAGCAGCTTAGCGCAACAGGGGAGTTCACCCCTCCACTTT.

This chain uses TRBV11-2 with TRBJ2-1; 10 bases agree with TRBD2. CDR3 length: 15 amino acids. From germline, CDR1 is SGHAT and CDR2 FQNNGV. J lost 4 bases, V lost 4 bases, and 4 bases had no gene match. Here the CDR3 reads CASSWTSGGYNEQFF. The CDR3 nucleotides are TGTGCCAGCAGCTGGACTAGCGGAGGGTACAATGAGCAGTTCTTC.

The V gene is TRBV7-2, the J gene TRBJ2-1; weak D call: TRBD1 (8 bases). In germline, CDR1 is SGHTA, CDR2 FQGNSA. V dropped 5 bases and J dropped 6 bases, with 17 bases sitting between them. The length of the CDR3 is 15 residues. The CDR3 spells CASSVQGGIGNEQFF. The CDR3 DNA sequence: TGTGCCAGCAGCGTACAGGGGGGGATAGGCAATGAGCAGTTCTTC.

V gene TRBV13 combines with J gene TRBJ1-1; perhaps TRBD1 as D (6 bases). The CDR3 is 15 amino acids. In germline, CDR1 is PRHDT, CDR2 FYEKMQ (reference sequence). Trimming pared 5 bases from V and 9 bases from J, leaving 22 bases between. The CDR3 DNA is TGTGCCAGCAGCGATTATACAGGGAGAGCAAGGCAAGCTTTCTTT. It encodes CASSDYTGRARQAFF.

The chain joins TRBV9 to TRBJ2-5, with 13 positions matching TRBD2. The CDR3 has 19 residues. V trimming: 2 bases; J trimming: 2 bases; junction bases outside the gene matches: 12. Germline CDR1 is SGDLS and CDR2 is YYNGEE. CDR3 in amino acids: CASSVSSGLAGAKQETQYF. In DNA form, the CDR3 reads TGTGCCAGCAGCGTCTCTTCAGGACTAGCGGGGGCGAAACAAGAGACCCAGTACTTC.

The chain recombines TRBV18 with TRBJ2-1; the match to TRBD2 covers 7 bases. This CDR3 has 15 amino acids. The V gene's germline CDR1 is KGHSH and CDR2 LQKENI. Trimming took 2 bases from V and 9 from J; bases not matched to a gene: 10. CDR3 loop: CASSPGLVSNSEQFF. The DNA of the CDR3 is TGTGCCAGCTCACCAGGACTAGTCTCGAATTCTGAGCAGTTCTTC.

In its sample, this clone was seen once. The V call is TRBV4-1, the J call TRBJ2-7; D is possibly TRBD2 (5 bases). Germline lookup yields CDR1 MGHRA and CDR2 YSYEKL. The length of the CDR3 is 15 residues. V lost 0 bases and J lost 2, with 11 bases in between. This CDR3 reads CASSQDVRGTYEQYF. CDR3 coding DNA: TGCGCCAGCAGCCAAGACGTCAGAGGGACCTACGAGCAGTACTTC.

V and J are TRBV5-8 and TRBJ2-3, with 9 bases fitting TRBD2. This CDR3 has 17 residues. Germline V lookup: CDR1 SGHTS, CDR2 YDEGEE. Germline trimming cut 3 bases from V and 4 bases from J; bases unmatched to any gene: 12. CDR3 DNA: TGTGCCAGCAGCTGGGGTAGGCGGGGGGGCCGGGCAGATACGCAGTATTTT. Encoded protein: CASSWGRRGGRADTQYF.

The sample holds many counts of this clone. The chain joins TRBV19 to TRBJ2-3; TRBD2 agrees at 12 bases. V shed 1 base, J shed 5 bases, and the junction held 4 bases outside the gene matches. The CDR3 runs to 16 residues. Germline loops: CDR1 LNHDA, CDR2 SQIVND (reference sequence). The CDR3 loop is CASSIGLAGVKDTQYF. CDR3 bases: TGTGCCAGTAGTATAGGACTAGCGGGAGTTAAAGATACGCAGTATTTT. The whole variable domain, filled in from reference TRBV19 and TRBJ2-3, reads DGGITQSPKYLFRKEGQNVTLSCEQNLNHDAMYWYRQDPGQGLRLIYYSQIVNDFQKGDIAEGYSVSREKKESFPLTVTSAQKNPTAFYLCASSIGLAGVKDTQYFGPGTRLTVL.

In DNA, the CDR3 is TGTGCCAGTAGTACTGGACAGCATGGAAACACCATATATTTT. It specifies CASSTGQHGNTIYF. The chain links TRBV19 to TRBJ1-3, with D tentatively TRBD1 (6 bases). Trimming took 4 bases from V and 3 from J, leaving 10 bases between them. This CDR3 has 14 residues. CDR1 and CDR2 from the germline V gene are LNHDA and SQIVND (reference sequence).

CDR3 protein: CASSHAGRGDETQYF. The CDR3 region has the DNA TGTGCCAGCAGCCATGCTGGCAGGGGGGATGAGACCCAGTACTTC. This chain connects TRBV7-8 to TRBJ2-5, with a possible D match to TRBD1 (7 bases). V was clipped by 5 bases and J by 5 bases, with 18 bases between them. This CDR3 is 15 amino acids long. CDR1 and CDR2 from the germline V gene are SGHVS and FQNEAQ. The complete variable domain, with remaining parts taken from reference TRBV7-8 and TRBJ2-5, reads GAGVSQSPRYKVAKRGQDVALRCDPISGHVSLFWYQQALGQGPEFLTYFQNEAQLDKSGLPSDRFFAERPEGSVSTLKIQRTQQEDSAVYLCASSHAGRGDETQYFGPGTRLLVL.

The chain recombines TRBV7-6 with TRBJ2-7; 13 bases map to TRBD2. V was clipped by 2 bases and J by 1 base; unmatched bases: 20. This CDR3 region has 22 residues. Germline CDR1 reads SGHVS; CDR2 reads FNYEAQ. CDR3 in amino acids: CASSLRVTRGLAGFLTSYEQYF. The CDR3 DNA reads TGTGCCAGCAGCTTACGCGTTACTCGGGGACTAGCGGGGTTCTTGACTTCCTACGAGCAGTACTTC.

V is TRBV5-1 and J is TRBJ1-4; no reliable D call. The CDR3 length is 13 residues. V lost 4 bases to trimming and J lost 3 bases, with 7 bases between them. Per the germline V gene, CDR1 is SGHRS and CDR2 is YFSETQ. This chain's CDR3 is CASSPVPNEKLFF. The CDR3 nucleotides are TGCGCCAGCAGCCCAGTCCCTAATGAAAAACTGTTTTTT.

The chain carries TRBV6-5 and TRBJ1-2, with 9 bases lining up with TRBD1. The CDR3 consists of 14 residues. CDR1 is MNHEY and CDR2 is SVGAGI in the germline V gene. The V and J ends lost 6 bases and 4 bases, in that order; junction bases with no gene match: 6. The CDR3 sequence is CASRPDRGAYGYTF. The DNA of the CDR3 is TGTGCCAGCAGACCGGACAGGGGCGCCTATGGCTACACCTTC.

This clone was counted a few times. The V and J genes are TRBV4-1 and TRBJ1-5; D not resolved. Germline V gives CDR1 MGHRA, CDR2 YSYEKL. The CDR3 covers 16 residues. Trimming removed 1 base at V and 2 bases at J, with 12 bases between. As DNA, the CDR3 is TGCGCCAGCAGCCAAGTAGCCCGATCTGGCAATCAGCCCCAGCATTTT. This sequence encodes CASSQVARSGNQPQHF.

The chain links TRBV7-9 to TRBJ2-1; D may be TRBD2 (6 bases). The CDR3 loop spans 15 amino acids. V lost 5 bases and J 2 bases, leaving 13 bases between the germline ends. From germline, CDR1 is SEHNR and CDR2 FQNEAQ (reference sequence). CDR3 loop: CASSPGVAAYNEQFF. The CDR3 nucleotides read TGTGCCAGCAGCCCTGGGGTAGCGGCCTACAATGAGCAGTTCTTC.

The V call is TRBV28, the J call TRBJ2-1, with 14 bases lining up with TRBD2. This CDR3 has 15 residues. Germline V CDR1 and CDR2: MDHEN, SYDVKM. V was clipped by 5 bases and J by 8 bases; unmatched bases: 5. CDR3 sequence (DNA): TGTGCCAGCAGTCCCGGGACTAGCGGGGGATATGAGCAGTTCTTC. The encoded protein is CASSPGTSGGYEQFF.

The rearrangement joins TRBV9 to TRBJ2-1, with TRBD1 as a possible D gene (5 bases). Germline-derived CDR1 and CDR2 are SGDLS and YYNGEE. V was cut by 0 bases and J by 8 bases, with 15 bases left in between. This CDR3 comprises 15 residues. CDR3 sequence reads: CASSVEGQGNYEQFF. The CDR3, as DNA: TGTGCCAGCAGCGTAGAGGGGCAGGGAAACTATGAGCAGTTCTTC.